The 6 T cell receptor beta chains below all came from one sample that was sequenced in a study of T cells in Graves' hyperthyroidism and ophthalmopathy. Amplification of TCR beta CDR3 regions was performed using RNA transcripts as template. The HTBI primer set drove a first-round RT-PCR of the TCR CDR3. TCRdb reprocessed the multiplex PCR reads via MiXCR and lists one record per CDR3 protein. The table has 340,000 or so distinct CDR3 sequences, about 18% seen once. Sequenced material: blood. Receptors originate from a woman between 45 and 60 years old with Graves' hyperthyroidism.

This clonotype appeared many times. The chain recombines TRBV5-1 with TRBJ2-7; D is uncertain. The germline V and J ends were trimmed by 1 base and 7 bases, with 18 bases remaining between them. There are 15 residues in the CDR3. CDR1 is SGHRS, CDR2 YFSETQ, per germline. The CDR3 protein is CASSLLGTASTEQYF. The CDR3 DNA is TGCGCCAGCAGCTTGTTGGGCACCGCCTCTACGGAGCAGTACTTC.

In the case of this clonotype: It may be a read error: a sequence one base away is much more abundant. The V call is TRBV28, the J call TRBJ2-7; 8 bases line up with TRBD1. This CDR3 has 15 residues. Germline CDR1 and CDR2: MDHEN and SYDVKM. The DNA of the CDR3 is TGTGCCAGCACAGGGGGCAGCCAAGGATTCTACGAGCAGCACTTC. This translates into CASTGGSQGFYEQHF.

There are many counts of this clonotype. The chain links TRBV5-1 to TRBJ2-3; 7 positions agree with TRBD2. This CDR3 region has 16 residues. Germline lookup yields CDR1 SGHRS and CDR2 YFSETQ. The trim removed 3 bases at V and 2 bases at J, leaving 9 bases unmatched. CDR3 in amino acids: CASSSPPAGYTDTQYF. The CDR3 DNA is TGCGCCAGCAGCTCGCCTCCAGCGGGGTACACAGATACGCAGTATTTT.

This clonotype was seen ten or more times. The chain couples TRBV12-3 or TRBV12-4 to TRBJ2-3, with D possibly matching TRBD1 (6 bases). The CDR3 is 15 residues long. V lost 5 bases to trimming and J lost 4 bases, with 16 bases between them. The CDR3, as DNA: TGTGCCAGCAGTCCAAGACTTCAGGGGTCAGATACGCAGTATTTT. It encodes CASSPRLQGSDTQYF.

V gene TRBV18 combines with J gene TRBJ1-1; D ambiguous. The CDR3 sequence is 18 residues long. Trimming took 1 base from V and 5 from J, leaving 23 bases between them. CDR1 and CDR2 (germline): KGHSH, LQKENI. CDR3 in DNA: TGTGCCAGCTCACCACGACCTCCCGCGCTCCCGGAGGGAACTGAAGCTTTCTTT. Encoded protein: CASSPRPPALPEGTEAFF.

This sequence joins TRBV6-1 and TRBJ1-1, with D maybe TRBD1 (5 bases). The V end lost 5 bases, the J end lost 2 bases, and 12 bases lay between the germline ends. CDR3 length: 14 residues. Germline assignment: CDR1 MNHNS and CDR2 SASEGT. The CDR3 region has the DNA TGTGCCAGCAGTTATGGGGACTCTAACACTGAAGCTTTCTTT. This codes for CASSYGDSNTEAFF.